Listed below are T cell receptor beta chains from one sample, sequenced in a study of CD8+ T cells in alopecia areata. TCRdb's table, derived via immunoSEQ multiplex PCR, lists solely in-frame clones and lacks some. The sample shows approximately 210,000 clones, 66% of them seen only once. This sample comprised CD4+ T cells sorted from blood, obtained at week 44, from a patient treated with tofacitinib. These receptor sequences come from a human donor with alopecia areata. Both conserved end residues are part of each CDR3. A D gene is named only where the DNA matches it firmly. Size values are once, few and many counts, or a class for expanded clones, and some rows have none.

>TRBV5-1|-|-|TRBJ2-5
TGCGCCAGCAGTCAGCTTCCTCAAGAGACCCAGTACTTC
CASSQLPQETQYF
>TRBV5-1|-|-|TRBJ1-2
TGCGCCAGCAGCGTGGGCGCAGGAAACTATGGCTACACCTTC
CASSVGAGNYGYTF
>TRBV29-1|few|-|TRBJ1-2
TGCAGCGTTCTGGGGATAGAGGAAGGCTACACCTTC
CSVLGIEEGYTF
>TRBV10-3|-|TRBD1|TRBJ2-3
TGTGCCATCAGTGAGCCCCTCAGGGGGCAGACAGATACGCAGTATTTT
CAISEPLRGQTDTQYF
>TRBV2|-|-|TRBJ1-6
TGTGCCAGCAGGGACGGCGGGGAGGCCCTCCACTTT
CASRDGGEALHF
>TRBV15|-|TRBD2|TRBJ2-7
TGTGCCACCAGCGTCAGCGCGGGAGTAAGCTTCGAGCAGTACTTC
CATSVSAGVSFEQYF
>TRBV7-8|-|TRBD2|TRBJ2-1
TGTGCCAGCAGCTTAGCCTCAGCGGGGGGGTCCTACAATGAGCAGTTCTTC
CASSLASAGGSYNEQFF
>TRBV25-1|once|TRBD1|TRBJ2-7
TGTGCCACCAGGTGGGGGACAGGGGTTTCCTACGAGCAGTACTTC
CATRWGTGVSYEQYF
>TRBV30|once|TRBD1|TRBJ1-6
TGTGCCTGGAGTGTGCTGGGACAGGAATATAATTCACCCCTCCACTTT
CAWSVLGQEYNSPLHF
>TRBV5-1|-|TRBD1|TRBJ1-5
TGCGCCAGCAGCTTGTTCGGGACAGATCAGCCCCAGCATTTT
CASSLFGTDQPQHF
>TRBV9|once|-|TRBJ2-2
TGTGCCAGCAGCCCACAGGGAATAGACACCGGGGAGCTGTTTTTT
CASSPQGIDTGELFF
>TRBV30|-|-|TRBJ2-2
TGTGCCTGTTGGACGGGGGCGCTTACCGGGGAGCTGTTTTTT
CACWTGALTGELFF
>TRBV15|-|-|TRBJ1-1
TGTGCCACCAGCAGAGAGGACCCTACGCGGGCTTTCTTT
CATSREDPTRAFF
>TRBV27|-|-|TRBJ2-1
TGTGCCAGCAGTAGGGAGCCACTGATCTACAATGAGCAGTTCTTC
CASSREPLIYNEQFF
>TRBV7-2|few|-|TRBJ1-1
TGTGCCAGCATCAAAGAGGGCGCCGACACTGAAGCTTTCTTT
CASIKEGADTEAFF
>TRBV23-1|-|-|TRBJ2-5
TGCGCCAGCAGTCTCGCGGCGGAGACCCAGTACTTC
CASSLAAETQYF
>TRBV7-7|-|TRBD1|TRBJ2-2
TGTGCCAGCAGCCTGGGACAGGGCGGTACCGGGGAGCTGTTTTTT
CASSLGQGGTGELFF
>TRBV5-1|-|-|TRBJ1-4
TGCGCCAGCAGCTTGGAGGGGGTTCAACTGTTTTTT
CASSLEGVQLFF
>TRBV7-2|-|-|TRBJ1-6
TGTGCCAGCAGCATTAAACGGAATTCACCCCTCCACTTT
CASSIKRNSPLHF
>TRBV30|-|-|TRBJ1-1
TGTGCCTGGACCCATCGAACCCGGGAGTCTGGAGCTTTCTTT
CAWTHRTRESGAFF
>TRBV4-3|few|TRBD1|TRBJ2-2
TGCGCCAGCAGCCAAGCGACAGGGGGCGCGAACACCGGGGAGCTGTTTTTT
CASSQATGGANTGELFF
>TRBV5-1|-|-|TRBJ2-2
TGCGCCAGCAGCTTTCAAAACGGGGAGCTGTTTTTT
CASSFQNGELFF
>TRBV28|-|-|TRBJ1-5
TGTGCCAGCAGTTTGCCGGGCCAGCCCCAGCATTTT
CASSLPGQPQHF
>TRBV5-1|once|-|TRBJ1-6
TGCGCCAGCAGGAACAGTTTAAGCTCCTATAATTCACCCCTCCACTTT
CASRNSLSSYNSPLHF